The entry that follows covers one T cell receptor (beta chain) sequence. Its antigen is not identified. TCRdb reanalysed the 5' RACE reads using MiXCR and keeps one entry per CDR3 protein. The sample has roughly 260,000 distinct CDR3 sequences; about 15% are singletons. The data were obtained in a study of T-cell memory formation after mild COVID-19. The wider study: There were largely donor-specific TCR clusters. Regarding the study as a whole: CD4+ contracting clones were found mainly in CM and EM, and CD8+ ones in EMRA. Later expanders leaned CD4+, whereas clones that contracted between day 15 and 85 were balanced CD4/CD8.

Germline lookup yields CDR1 DFQATT and CDR2 SNEGSKA (reference sequence). Trimming cost V 3 bases and J 0 bases; bases outside gene matches: 0. This CDR3 is built from 13 residues. The sequenced sample was PBMCs or a T cell subset sorted from them (not recorded which). This clonotype originated in a young man who had mild COVID-19 (a few samples of this study predate the infection). Cell type and time point are not known. This sequence joins TRBV20-1 and TRBJ2-7; 9 nucleotides match TRBD1. CDR3 nucleotide sequence: TGCAGTGCTAGGGGACAGGGCTCCTACGAGCAGTACGTC. Translated, it gives CSARGQGSYEQYV.